Listed below are T cell receptor beta chains from one sample, sequenced in a study of blood T cell repertoires in COVID-19. TCRdb keeps only in-frame clones here, not all; method: immunoSEQ multiplex PCR. The sample yields some 150,000 clones, around 91% seen once. The specimen sequenced was peripheral blood. The receptors stem from a woman aged 40 to 50 with acute or convalescent COVID-19. CDR3s include the opening cysteine and the closing phenylalanine or tryptophan.

TRBV7-9	17	TRBJ2-3	CASSLATALGGTDTQYF
TRBV19	16	TRBJ1-6	CASSTRWRENSSPLHF
TRBV27	16	TRBJ2-3	CASTQRGGRSTDTQYF
TRBV2	13	TRBJ1-5	CASRGWRDQPQHF
TRBV19	16	TRBJ1-5	CASSIGVTGVGQPQHF
TRBV27	13	TRBJ1-1	CASRATGGVGAFF
TRBV12-3/TRBV12-4	9	TRBJ2-1	CGYNNEQFF
TRBV9	18	TRBJ2-2	CASSLWGSRGLDTGELFF
TRBV27	13	TRBJ1-1	CASRTGSYTEAFF
TRBV5-1	16	TRBJ2-3	CASRSGYRGRTDTQYF
TRBV24-1	16	TRBJ2-1	CATSELAGASYNEQFF
TRBV7-9	16	TRBJ2-7	CASSSLAGLASYEQYF
TRBV24-1	14	TRBJ2-3	CATSEDGVTDTQYF
TRBV19	18	TRBJ2-1	CASQPARSGRGSYNEQFF
TRBV5-1	15	TRBJ1-6	CASSLGGQGYSPLHF
TRBV3-1/TRBV3-2	15	TRBJ2-2	CASRGPGEYTGELFF
TRBV6-5	14	TRBJ1-6	CASSYREANSPLHF
TRBV19	19	TRBJ2-6	CASSIDRVTGLSGANVLTF
TRBV6-2/TRBV6-3	14	TRBJ2-7	CASSRGLAGDEQYF
TRBV5-1	14	TRBJ2-7	CASSQATGPDEQYF
TRBV18	13	TRBJ2-4	CASSPLGADIQYF
TRBV29-1	11	TRBJ1-1	CSGVFRTEAFF
TRBV6-5	13	TRBJ1-6	CASSLYGNSPLHF
TRBV6-1	16	TRBJ2-2	CASSEYDRGNTGELFF
TRBV15	15	TRBJ2-2	CATSPRQGYTGELFF
TRBV7-9	13	TRBJ1-3	CASSSQGKDTIYF
TRBV30	15	TRBJ1-2	CAWSPTGTGRYGYTF
TRBV5-1	19	TRBJ1-4	CASSLAYGQGATTNEKLFF
TRBV4-1	17	TRBJ2-1	CASSQGSAGAGYNEQFF
TRBV24-1	16	TRBJ2-7	CATSDRRQGVSYEQYF
TRBV28	17	TRBJ2-3	CASSLKVAGGITDTQYF
TRBV18	14	TRBJ1-1	CASSLQGAVSEAFF
TRBV11-2	15	TRBJ2-1	CASSKGLAKNNEQFF
TRBV4-2	17	TRBJ2-5	CASSQAPVAGGQSAQYF
TRBV12-5	15	TRBJ2-3	CASGSGTFGSDTQYF
TRBV7-3	17	TRBJ1-4	CASSLTLNPGMDEKLFF
TRBV10-3	14	TRBJ1-4	CAISHRGSEEKLFF
TRBV28	19	TRBJ1-1	CASSRQFYSGTGICTEAFF
TRBV7-2	15	TRBJ2-7	CASSLERLAVHEQYF
TRBV11-2	14	TRBJ2-3	CASSLGAGTDTQYF
TRBV19	17	TRBJ1-5	CASRETGGRFSNQPQHF
TRBV19	13	TRBJ2-5	CASSIFRWETQYF
TRBV14	16	TRBJ2-2	CASSQPDRGASGELFF
TRBV7-3	18	TRBJ1-1	CASSLLPGQGSSGTEAFF
TRBV6-5	13	TRBJ2-5	CASRRDLLGTQYF
TRBV7-9	17	TRBJ2-1	CASSLNGTGSSYNEQFF
TRBV7-6	15	TRBJ2-1	CASSLAGLSHNEQFF
TRBV5-1	17	TRBJ2-7	CASSLSLPGQGSYEQYF
TRBV7-3	13	TRBJ2-3	CASSLFSADTQYF
TRBV19	14	TRBJ1-3	CASTQIAAGNTIYF